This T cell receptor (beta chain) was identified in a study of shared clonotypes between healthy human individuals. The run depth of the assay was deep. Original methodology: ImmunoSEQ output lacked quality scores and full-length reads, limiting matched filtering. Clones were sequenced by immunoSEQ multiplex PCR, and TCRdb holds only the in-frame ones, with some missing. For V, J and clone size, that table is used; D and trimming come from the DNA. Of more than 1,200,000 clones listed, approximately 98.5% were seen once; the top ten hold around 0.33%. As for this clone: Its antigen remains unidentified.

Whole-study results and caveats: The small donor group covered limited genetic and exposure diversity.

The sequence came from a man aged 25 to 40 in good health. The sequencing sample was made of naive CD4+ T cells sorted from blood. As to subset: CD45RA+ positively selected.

The CDR3 region has the DNA TGCAGCGCCTCGGGGACAGGGGGCAAGGTAGAAAAACTGTTTTTT. Its protein is CSASGTGGKVEKLFF. V is TRBV29-1 and J is TRBJ1-4; 12 bases match TRBD1. The V segment lost 7 bases and the J segment 8 bases; nucleotides outside the gene matches: 11. The CDR3 is 15 residues long. CDR1 and CDR2 (germline): SQVTM, ANQGSEA.